The following is a T cell receptor (beta chain) sequence with its context. The data derive from a study of blood T cell repertoires in COVID-19. Study-wide background: Italy, Spain and the United States were the sources of the convalescent and acute COVID-19 samples. T cells, B-cell-depleted T cells, or PBMCs provided the cDNA or gDNA that served as material.

Authors' processing steps: Reference gene primer amplification gave nucleated cell count estimates. Repertoires were generated with immunoSEQ multiplex PCR, while TCRdb's copy carries only in-frame clones and drops some. V and J calls and clone size are those listed in that table; D and trimming were worked out from the DNA. The sample records about 98,000 clones, roughly 87% being singletons. Trimming shortened V by 4 bases and J by 4 bases, and 16 bases separated the two germline ends. Per germline, CDR1 MDHEN and CDR2 SYDVKM. This CDR3 comprises 16 residues. The sequencing input was peripheral blood. The source is a man aged 80 or over with acute or convalescent COVID-19. V is TRBV28 and J is TRBJ1-4; the D is unclear. The CDR3, as DNA: TGTGCCAGCAGTTCCCGAGGGCCAGGTTATAATGAAAAACTGTTTTTT. It specifies CASSSRGPGYNEKLFF.